One and the same sample provided the 15 T cell receptor beta chains below, sequenced in a study of control samples from healthy donors and cancer patients. The protocol was immunoSEQ multiplex PCR, while the TCRdb copy is restricted to in-frame clones and leaves out a portion. The sample has about 100,000 clones, 92% seen once. Sequences were obtained from blood. These receptors were collected from a woman between 18 and 30 years old in good health.

This chain joins TRBV28 and TRBJ1-1; 7 nucleotides line up with TRBD1. The CDR3 extends over 15 amino acids. Per germline, CDR1 MDHEN and CDR2 SYDVKM. V shed 3 bases, J shed 1 base, and the junction held 5 bases outside the gene matches. CDR3 sequence: CASSLMDRPNTEAFF. In DNA form, the CDR3 reads TGTGCCAGCAGTTTGATGGACAGGCCGAACACTGAAGCTTTCTTT. Full variable domain (remainder filled in from reference TRBV28 and TRBJ1-1): DVKVTQSSRYLVKRTGEKVFLECVQDMDHENMFWYRQDPGLGLRLIYFSYDVKMKEKGDIPEGYSVSREKKERFSLILESASTNQTSMYLCASSLMDRPNTEAFFGQGTRLTVV.

This clone appeared a few times. This sequence joins TRBV14 and TRBJ1-6; possible D gene TRBD1, 5 bases. Trimming shortened V by 1 base and J by 10 bases, and 8 bases separated the two germline ends. Germline V gene data show CDR1 as SGHDN and CDR2 as FVKESK. The CDR3 is 13 residues long. The CDR3 coding sequence is TGTGCCAGCAGCCAAGGGTGGGGCTCACCCCTCCACTTT. Its protein is CASSQGWGSPLHF.

The V and J genes are TRBV5-1 and TRBJ2-3; D gene uncertain. CDR1 SGHRS and CDR2 YFSETQ come from the germline V gene. V lost 2 bases, J lost 2 bases, and 9 bases lay in between. The CDR3 is made up of 14 amino acids. CDR3 in DNA: TGCGCCAGCAGCTTTGACTCGTACACAGATACGCAGTATTTT. As protein: CASSFDSYTDTQYF.

J is TRBJ2-7 and V is TRBV27; D remains unclear. Germline CDR1 MNHEY, CDR2 SMNVEV (reference sequence). Trimming removed 3 bases at V and 2 bases at J, with 11 bases between. The CDR3 runs 14 residues. The CDR3 region has the DNA TGTGCCAGCAGTTTGACACCCCGGGCCTACGAGCAGTACTTC. It yields the protein CASSLTPRAYEQYF.

This chain uses TRBV7-2 with TRBJ2-1, with D possibly matching TRBD2 (6 bases). CDR1 is SGHTA, CDR2 FQGNSA, per germline. The CDR3 loop spans 14 amino acids. V was pared by 5 bases and J by 7 bases, with 15 bases between. DNA of the CDR3: TGTGCCAGCAGCCTCGGGTCCCGGGGGAATGAGCAGTTCTTC. Translation gives CASSLGSRGNEQFF.

This clone showed up just a few times. The chain joins TRBV5-6 to TRBJ2-1, with 11 bases lining up with TRBD2. Germline V lookup: CDR1 SGHDT, CDR2 YYEEEE. The ends lost 0 bases at V and 3 bases at J; junction bases unmatched: 11. There are 19 residues in the CDR3. This chain's CDR3 is CASSLAIWTSGRDYNEQFF. The CDR3 region has the DNA TGTGCCAGCAGCTTGGCGATATGGACTAGCGGGCGGGACTACAATGAGCAGTTCTTC.

The rearrangement joins TRBV5-1 to TRBJ2-3, with 11 positions matching TRBD2. Germline V gene sequence: CDR1 SGHRS, CDR2 YFSETQ. CDR3 length: 17 residues. The J segment lost 2 bases and the V segment lost 0 bases, leaving 5 bases of the junction unmatched. The CDR3 spells CASSLGLAGGFTDTQYF. As DNA, the CDR3 is TGCGCCAGCAGCTTGGGGCTAGCGGGGGGCTTCACAGATACGCAGTATTTT.

This clone was seen a single time. The chain combines TRBV30 with TRBJ2-5, with D unresolved. Trimming shortened V by 3 bases and J by 4 bases, and 6 bases separated the two germline ends. CDR1 and CDR2 from the germline V gene are GTSNPN and SVGIG (reference sequence). The CDR3 covers 11 residues. The CDR3 bases are TGTGCCTGGAGCTCTTCAGAGACCCAGTACTTC. Protein product: CAWSSSETQYF.

The rearrangement joins TRBV4-1 to TRBJ2-7; D tentatively fits TRBD1 or TRBD2 (6 bases each). Per the germline V gene, CDR1 is MGHRA and CDR2 is YSYEKL. Trimming took off 6 bases at V and 3 bases at J, with 18 bases between the two ends. CDR3 size: 15 residues. CDR3 amino acids: CASRHQVGGRYEQYF. DNA of the CDR3: TGCGCCAGCAGGCATCAGGTAGGGGGGCGCTACGAGCAGTACTTC.

In its sample, this clone was seen once. The chain combines TRBV2 with TRBJ1-5; TRBD1 is a possible D gene (6 bases). CDR1 is SNHLY, CDR2 FYNNEI, per germline. V dropped 6 bases and J dropped 4 bases, with 7 bases sitting between them. The CDR3 runs to 12 residues. The DNA for the CDR3 is TGTGCCAGCAGGGACAGTAATCAGCCCCAGCATTTT. It specifies CASRDSNQPQHF.

This sequence joins TRBV19 and TRBJ2-5, with D possibly being TRBD1 (5 bases). The V gene's germline CDR1 is LNHDA and CDR2 SQIVND (reference sequence). This CDR3 contains 14 residues. Trimming shortened V by 3 bases and J by 5 bases, and 13 bases separated the two germline ends. The CDR3 region is CASSMEWGLETQYF. In DNA, the CDR3 is TGTGCCAGTAGTATGGAGTGGGGCCTGGAGACCCAGTACTTC.

The chain uses TRBV6-5 and TRBJ1-1; maybe TRBD1 (5 bases). CDR3 length: 14 amino acids. Germline CDR1 and CDR2: MNHEY and SVGAGI. V lost 5 bases and J lost 5, with 15 bases in between. The CDR3 DNA is TGTGCCAGCAGTCCCGTGGGGTGGGGGACTGAAGCTTTCTTT. Amino acid sequence: CASSPVGWGTEAFF.

J is TRBJ1-1 and V is TRBV10-1; D gene unclear. Per the germline V gene, CDR1 is WNHNN and CDR2 is SYGVQD (reference sequence). Trimming took 0 bases from V and 8 from J, leaving 10 bases between them. The CDR3 totals 13 residues. The CDR3 loop is CASSESGGWEAFF. The CDR3 DNA reads TGCGCCAGCAGTGAGTCCGGCGGGTGGGAAGCTTTCTTT.

The chain is built from TRBV5-1 and TRBJ2-4; a possible D gene is TRBD1 (6 bases). Germline CDR1 reads SGHRS; CDR2 reads YFSETQ. V was cut by 0 bases and J by 0 bases, with 13 bases left in between. This CDR3 spans 17 amino acids. In DNA form, the CDR3 reads TGCGCCAGCAGCTTGGGTACAGGGTTTCTAGCCAAAAACATTCAGTACTTC. This codes for CASSLGTGFLAKNIQYF.

The gene calls are TRBV12-3 or TRBV12-4 and TRBJ1-6; D not resolved. The V end lost 6 bases, the J end lost 8 bases, and 11 bases lay between the germline ends. The CDR3 is 13 residues long. The CDR3 here is CASSPSRDSPLHF. CDR3 nucleotide sequence: TGTGCCAGCAGCCCCTCCAGAGATTCACCCCTCCACTTT.